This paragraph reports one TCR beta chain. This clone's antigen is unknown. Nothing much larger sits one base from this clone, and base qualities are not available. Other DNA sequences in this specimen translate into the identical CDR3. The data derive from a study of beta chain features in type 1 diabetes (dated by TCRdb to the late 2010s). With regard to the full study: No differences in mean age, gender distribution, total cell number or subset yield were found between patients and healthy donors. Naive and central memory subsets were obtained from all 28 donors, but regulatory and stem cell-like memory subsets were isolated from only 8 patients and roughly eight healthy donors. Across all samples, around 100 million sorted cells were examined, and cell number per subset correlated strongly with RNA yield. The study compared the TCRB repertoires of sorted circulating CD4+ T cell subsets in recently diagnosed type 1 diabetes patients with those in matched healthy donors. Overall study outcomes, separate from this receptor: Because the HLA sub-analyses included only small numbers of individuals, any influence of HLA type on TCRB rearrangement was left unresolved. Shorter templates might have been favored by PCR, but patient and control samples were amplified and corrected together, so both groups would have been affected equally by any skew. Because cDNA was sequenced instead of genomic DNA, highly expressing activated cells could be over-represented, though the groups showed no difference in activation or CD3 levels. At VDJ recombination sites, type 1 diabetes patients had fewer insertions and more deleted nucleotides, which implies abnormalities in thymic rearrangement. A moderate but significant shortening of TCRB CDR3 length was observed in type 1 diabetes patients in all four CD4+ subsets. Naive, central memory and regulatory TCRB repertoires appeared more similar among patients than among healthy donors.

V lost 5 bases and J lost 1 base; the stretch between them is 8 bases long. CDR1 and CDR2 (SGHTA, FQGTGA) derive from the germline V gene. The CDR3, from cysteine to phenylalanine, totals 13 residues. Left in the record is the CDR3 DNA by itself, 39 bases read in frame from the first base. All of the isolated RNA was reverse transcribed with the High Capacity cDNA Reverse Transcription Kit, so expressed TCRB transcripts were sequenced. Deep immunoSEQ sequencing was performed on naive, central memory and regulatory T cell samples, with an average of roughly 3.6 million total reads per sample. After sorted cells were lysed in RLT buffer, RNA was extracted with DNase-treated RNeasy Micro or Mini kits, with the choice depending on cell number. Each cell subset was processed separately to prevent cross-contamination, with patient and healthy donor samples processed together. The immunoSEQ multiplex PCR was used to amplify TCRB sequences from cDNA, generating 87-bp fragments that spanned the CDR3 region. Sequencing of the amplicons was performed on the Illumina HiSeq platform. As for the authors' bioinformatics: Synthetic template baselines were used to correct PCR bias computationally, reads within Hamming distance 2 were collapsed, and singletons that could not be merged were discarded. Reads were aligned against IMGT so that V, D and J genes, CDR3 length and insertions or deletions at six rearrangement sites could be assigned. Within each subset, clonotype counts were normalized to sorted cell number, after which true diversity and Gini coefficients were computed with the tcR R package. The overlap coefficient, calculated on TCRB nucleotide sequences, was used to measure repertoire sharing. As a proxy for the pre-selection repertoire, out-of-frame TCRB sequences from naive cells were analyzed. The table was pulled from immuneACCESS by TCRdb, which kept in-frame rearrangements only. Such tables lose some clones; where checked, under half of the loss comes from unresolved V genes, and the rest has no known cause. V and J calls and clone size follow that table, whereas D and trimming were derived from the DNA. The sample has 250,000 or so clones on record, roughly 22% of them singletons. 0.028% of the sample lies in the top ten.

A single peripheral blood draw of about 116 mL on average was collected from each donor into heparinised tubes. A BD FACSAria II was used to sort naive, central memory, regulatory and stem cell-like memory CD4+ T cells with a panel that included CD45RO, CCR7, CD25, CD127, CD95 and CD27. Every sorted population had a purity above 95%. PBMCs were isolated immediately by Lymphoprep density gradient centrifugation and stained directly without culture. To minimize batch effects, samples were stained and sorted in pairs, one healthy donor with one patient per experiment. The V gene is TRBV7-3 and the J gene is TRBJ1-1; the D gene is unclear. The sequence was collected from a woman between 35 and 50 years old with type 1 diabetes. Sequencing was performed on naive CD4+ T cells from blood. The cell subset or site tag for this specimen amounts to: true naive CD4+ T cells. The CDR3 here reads CASSPTGNTEAFF. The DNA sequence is TGTGCCAGCAGCCCGACTGGGAACACTGAAGCTTTCTTT.